These T cell receptor beta chains were read from a single sample in a study of radiation and T cells in renal cell carcinoma. TCRdb's table, derived via immunoSEQ multiplex PCR, lists solely in-frame clones and lacks some. The table includes approximately 120,000 clones, 82% detected once. The sample consisted of blood, taken from a patient whose treatment included radiotherapy and nephrectomy. These receptors all stem from an older woman with renal cell carcinoma. Both conserved end residues are part of each CDR3. The D gene is left open where the match is weak. Size tells how often a clone was seen (once, few, many) or the class of an expanded clone, and some rows leave it out.

len: 13
j_gene: TRBJ1-2
abundance: NA
d_gene: NA
v_gene: TRBV5-4
CDR3nt: TGTGCCAGCAGCTTGGTGAGGGGGGCGGGCTACACCTTC
CDR3aa: CASSLVRGAGYTF

len: 14
j_gene: TRBJ1-2
abundance: NA
d_gene: NA
v_gene: TRBV9
CDR3nt: TGTGCCAGCAGCACCGGGAGTTCTAACTATGGCTACACCTTC
CDR3aa: CASSTGSSNYGYTF

len: 15
j_gene: TRBJ1-2
abundance: NA
d_gene: NA
v_gene: TRBV10-3
CDR3nt: TGTGCCATCAGTAGGACGGCGGCGGAGTCCTATGGCTACACCTTC
CDR3aa: CAISRTAAESYGYTF

len: 16
j_gene: TRBJ1-5
abundance: NA
d_gene: NA
v_gene: TRBV19
CDR3nt: TGTGCCAGTACATCCTATTATGAGCATAGCAATCAGCCCCAGCATTTT
CDR3aa: CASTSYYEHSNQPQHF

len: 13
j_gene: TRBJ1-2
abundance: NA
d_gene: TRBD1
v_gene: TRBV7-9
CDR3nt: TGTGCCAGCAGCTTAGACAGGGGGGATGGCTACACCTTC
CDR3aa: CASSLDRGDGYTF

len: 17
j_gene: TRBJ1-1
abundance: once
d_gene: TRBD1
v_gene: TRBV18
CDR3nt: TGTGCCAGCTCACCGGGGGGACAGGGCCCCGCTAACACTGAAGCTTTCTTT
CDR3aa: CASSPGGQGPANTEAFF

len: 16
j_gene: TRBJ2-7
abundance: NA
d_gene: TRBD1
v_gene: TRBV6-5
CDR3nt: TGTGCCAGCAGTTACTCACGGGACAGCAACTCCTACGAGCAGTACTTC
CDR3aa: CASSYSRDSNSYEQYF

len: 15
j_gene: TRBJ1-2
abundance: NA
d_gene: TRBD1
v_gene: TRBV14
CDR3nt: TGTGCCAGCAGCCCTACACAGGGGGCGAGGTATGGCTACACCTTC
CDR3aa: CASSPTQGARYGYTF

len: 12
j_gene: TRBJ1-6
abundance: NA
d_gene: NA
v_gene: TRBV6-6
CDR3nt: TGTGCCAGCAGGATCGAAGACTCACCCCTCCACTTT
CDR3aa: CASRIEDSPLHF

len: 15
j_gene: TRBJ2-5
abundance: NA
d_gene: NA
v_gene: TRBV19
CDR3nt: TGTGCCAGTAGATCGCGAGGGGGGGCCGGCGAGACCCAGTACTTC
CDR3aa: CASRSRGGAGETQYF

len: 14
j_gene: TRBJ2-7
abundance: few
d_gene: NA
v_gene: TRBV5-1
CDR3nt: TGCGCCAGCAGCTTATACGGGGACTCCTACGAGCAGTACTTC
CDR3aa: CASSLYGDSYEQYF

len: 15
j_gene: TRBJ1-2
abundance: NA
d_gene: NA
v_gene: TRBV25-1
CDR3nt: TGTGCCAGCAGTGAATCAGGGAACACAAACTATGGCTACACCTTC
CDR3aa: CASSESGNTNYGYTF

len: 14
j_gene: TRBJ2-2
abundance: NA
d_gene: TRBD2
v_gene: TRBV10-3
CDR3nt: TGTGCCATCAAGTGGCTAGCGGGACCCGGGGAGCTGTTTTTT
CDR3aa: CAIKWLAGPGELFF

len: 16
j_gene: TRBJ2-2
abundance: NA
d_gene: TRBD2
v_gene: TRBV9
CDR3nt: TGTGCCAGCAGCGCCCCTAGCGGGAGGGCCTCCGGGGAGCTGTTTTTT
CDR3aa: CASSAPSGRASGELFF

len: 14
j_gene: TRBJ2-1
abundance: few
d_gene: TRBD1
v_gene: TRBV7-9
CDR3nt: TGTGTCGGGGACAGGGTGGTAGCCAACAATGAGCAGTTCTTC
CDR3aa: CVGDRVVANNEQFF

len: 12
j_gene: TRBJ2-5
abundance: NA
d_gene: NA
v_gene: TRBV5-4
CDR3nt: TGTGCCAGCAGCCGGACTCGTGAGACCCAGTACTTC
CDR3aa: CASSRTRETQYF

len: 16
j_gene: TRBJ1-2
abundance: NA
d_gene: NA
v_gene: TRBV28
CDR3nt: TGTGCCAGCAGTTTTAGGGCAGACCTACCCCCCAATGGCTACACCTTC
CDR3aa: CASSFRADLPPNGYTF

len: 13
j_gene: TRBJ1-5
abundance: NA
d_gene: NA
v_gene: TRBV6-6
CDR3nt: TGTGCCAGCAGTTACAGGGACAATCAGCCCCAGCATTTT
CDR3aa: CASSYRDNQPQHF

len: 17
j_gene: TRBJ2-7
abundance: once
d_gene: TRBD2
v_gene: TRBV4-3
CDR3nt: TGCGCCAGCAGCCAAGATCACGGCACTAGCGTTACCTACGAGCAGTACTTC
CDR3aa: CASSQDHGTSVTYEQYF

len: 14
j_gene: TRBJ2-7
abundance: NA
d_gene: TRBD1
v_gene: TRBV7-7
CDR3nt: TGTGCTAGCAGCCCAGACAGGGGTGGCGGAGAGCAGTACTTC
CDR3aa: CASSPDRGGGEQYF

len: 13
j_gene: TRBJ1-5
abundance: NA
d_gene: NA
v_gene: TRBV6-1
CDR3nt: TGTGCCAGCAGTGAAATAACCGATCAGCCCCAGCATTTT
CDR3aa: CASSEITDQPQHF

len: 16
j_gene: TRBJ1-3
abundance: NA
d_gene: NA
v_gene: TRBV19
CDR3nt: TGTGCCAGTACGATGACTCCCCAGGAACCTGGAAACACCATATATTTT
CDR3aa: CASTMTPQEPGNTIYF

len: 17
j_gene: TRBJ1-2
abundance: NA
d_gene: TRBD1
v_gene: TRBV6-1
CDR3nt: TGTGCCAGCAGTGGCCGGGACAGGGGGCCAGGGCACTATGGCTACACCTTC
CDR3aa: CASSGRDRGPGHYGYTF

len: 13
j_gene: TRBJ2-1
abundance: NA
d_gene: NA
v_gene: TRBV28
CDR3nt: TGTGCCAGCACCTCCGGGTTCAGCAATGAGCAGTTCTTC
CDR3aa: CASTSGFSNEQFF

len: 13
j_gene: TRBJ2-2
abundance: NA
d_gene: NA
v_gene: TRBV28
CDR3nt: TGTGCCAGCAGTTTGAGAAGCACCGGGGAGCTGTTTTTT
CDR3aa: CASSLRSTGELFF

len: 16
j_gene: TRBJ1-3
abundance: NA
d_gene: NA
v_gene: TRBV6-6
CDR3nt: TGTGCCAGCAGTTACTCAGCCAGGACGGAAGGAAACACCATATATTTT
CDR3aa: CASSYSARTEGNTIYF

len: 13
j_gene: TRBJ2-7
abundance: NA
d_gene: NA
v_gene: TRBV7-9
CDR3nt: TGTGCCAGCAGCTTAGGGACAACCTACGAGCAGTACTTC
CDR3aa: CASSLGTTYEQYF

len: 16
j_gene: TRBJ1-3
abundance: once
d_gene: NA
v_gene: TRBV18
CDR3nt: TGTGCCAGCTCACCACCGTACAGGGATGCCGGAAACACCATATATTTT
CDR3aa: CASSPPYRDAGNTIYF

len: 15
j_gene: TRBJ1-5
abundance: NA
d_gene: TRBD1
v_gene: TRBV2
CDR3nt: TGTGCCAGCAGTGGTCCGGGACAGGGTAATCAGCCCCAGCATTTT
CDR3aa: CASSGPGQGNQPQHF

len: 15
j_gene: TRBJ1-1
abundance: few
d_gene: NA
v_gene: TRBV21-1
CDR3nt: TGTGCCAGCAGCAATGGGACAGGGGGCAATACTGAAGCTTTCTTT
CDR3aa: CASSNGTGGNTEAFF

len: 13
j_gene: TRBJ2-1
abundance: NA
d_gene: NA
v_gene: TRBV29-1
CDR3nt: TGCAGCGTTGGGGTCAGCTCCTACAATGAGCAGTTCTTC
CDR3aa: CSVGVSSYNEQFF

len: 16
j_gene: TRBJ2-2
abundance: NA
d_gene: NA
v_gene: TRBV28
CDR3nt: TGTGCCAGCAGTTCTGTGGGGGGTACGAACACCGGGGAGCTGTTTTTT
CDR3aa: CASSSVGGTNTGELFF

len: 14
j_gene: TRBJ1-5
abundance: NA
d_gene: NA
v_gene: TRBV27
CDR3nt: TGTGCCAGCAGTATTATGCAGGGTGTGGAGCCCCAGCATTTT
CDR3aa: CASSIMQGVEPQHF

len: 13
j_gene: TRBJ1-5
abundance: NA
d_gene: NA
v_gene: TRBV7-7
CDR3nt: TGTGCTAGCAGCCGGGACACCAATCAGCCCCAGCATTTT
CDR3aa: CASSRDTNQPQHF

len: 14
j_gene: TRBJ1-3
abundance: NA
d_gene: NA
v_gene: TRBV14
CDR3nt: TGTGCCAGCAGCCAAGACGGCTCGTGGAACACCATATATTTT
CDR3aa: CASSQDGSWNTIYF

len: 14
j_gene: TRBJ1-2
abundance: NA
d_gene: TRBD1
v_gene: TRBV5-1
CDR3nt: TGCGCCAGCAGCCCCCCCGAGGGGGCAAGTGGCTACACCTTC
CDR3aa: CASSPPEGASGYTF

len: 12
j_gene: TRBJ1-4
abundance: NA
d_gene: NA
v_gene: TRBV7-9
CDR3nt: TGTGCCAGCAGCTCGGGCGGGGAAAAACTGTTTTTT
CDR3aa: CASSSGGEKLFF

len: 15
j_gene: TRBJ1-1
abundance: NA
d_gene: TRBD1
v_gene: TRBV28
CDR3nt: TGTGCCAGCAGTTTACGAACAGGGGTGAGCACTGAAGCTTTCTTT
CDR3aa: CASSLRTGVSTEAFF

len: 15
j_gene: TRBJ1-1
abundance: few
d_gene: NA
v_gene: TRBV6-6
CDR3nt: TGTGCCAGCAGTTACTCGATGGCGGGGAACACTGAAGCTTTCTTT
CDR3aa: CASSYSMAGNTEAFF

len: 13
j_gene: TRBJ1-1
abundance: NA
d_gene: NA
v_gene: TRBV2
CDR3nt: TGTGCCAGCAGTGAACTCTTGAACACTGAAGCTTTCTTT
CDR3aa: CASSELLNTEAFF

len: 14
j_gene: TRBJ1-5
abundance: NA
d_gene: NA
v_gene: TRBV5-1
CDR3nt: TGCGCCAGCAGCTTAGGAGAAAGCAATCAGCCCCAGCATTTT
CDR3aa: CASSLGESNQPQHF

len: 16
j_gene: TRBJ2-5
abundance: once
d_gene: NA
v_gene: TRBV9
CDR3nt: TGTGCCAGCAGCGTGGAGGGGGACACACCGAGGGAGACCCAGTACTTC
CDR3aa: CASSVEGDTPRETQYF

len: 14
j_gene: TRBJ2-2
abundance: NA
d_gene: NA
v_gene: TRBV28
CDR3nt: TGTGCCAGCAGTACACAGGGAGTGTACGGGGAGCTGTTTTTT
CDR3aa: CASSTQGVYGELFF

len: 16
j_gene: TRBJ2-3
abundance: NA
d_gene: TRBD1
v_gene: TRBV9
CDR3nt: TGTGCCAGCAGCCCTAGGACAGGGGAGGCGTCAGATACGCAGTATTTT
CDR3aa: CASSPRTGEASDTQYF

len: 14
j_gene: TRBJ2-7
abundance: NA
d_gene: NA
v_gene: TRBV18
CDR3nt: TGTGCCAGCTCGCCCCGGGGCCTCACCTACGAGCAGTACTTC
CDR3aa: CASSPRGLTYEQYF

len: 14
j_gene: TRBJ1-2
abundance: NA
d_gene: TRBD1
v_gene: TRBV2
CDR3nt: TGTGCCACGTCCACCGGGACAGGGGTCTATGGCTACACCTTC
CDR3aa: CATSTGTGVYGYTF

len: 11
j_gene: TRBJ1-2
abundance: NA
d_gene: NA
v_gene: TRBV21-1
CDR3nt: TGTGCCAGGGGGCAGTTGAATGGCTACACCTTC
CDR3aa: CARGQLNGYTF

len: 12
j_gene: TRBJ2-3
abundance: NA
d_gene: NA
v_gene: TRBV15
CDR3nt: TGTGCCACCAGCAGAGATCAAGATACGCAGTATTTT
CDR3aa: CATSRDQDTQYF

len: 18
j_gene: TRBJ2-1
abundance: NA
d_gene: TRBD2
v_gene: TRBV5-6
CDR3nt: TGTGCCAGCAGCCTCATGAATAGCGGGAGCGGATCCTACAATGAGCAGTTCTTC
CDR3aa: CASSLMNSGSGSYNEQFF

len: 15
j_gene: TRBJ1-2
abundance: NA
d_gene: NA
v_gene: TRBV6-6
CDR3nt: TGTGCCAGCAGTTACGGGGCCGCGACTAACTATGGCTACACCTTC
CDR3aa: CASSYGAATNYGYTF

len: 16
j_gene: TRBJ1-1
abundance: NA
d_gene: NA
v_gene: TRBV2
CDR3nt: TGTGCCAGCAGTGAAGATGTGGGACAAATGAACACTGAAGCTTTCTTT
CDR3aa: CASSEDVGQMNTEAFF

len: 15
j_gene: TRBJ1-5
abundance: NA
d_gene: NA
v_gene: TRBV5-1
CDR3nt: TGCGCCAGCAGCTTGTATGGGGAGGGCAATCAGCCCCAGCATTTT
CDR3aa: CASSLYGEGNQPQHF

len: 17
j_gene: TRBJ1-4
abundance: NA
d_gene: TRBD1
v_gene: TRBV7-6
CDR3nt: TGTGCCAGCAGCTTGTCGGGACAGGGGGCCGTTAATGAAAAACTGTTTTTT
CDR3aa: CASSLSGQGAVNEKLFF

len: 12
j_gene: TRBJ2-3
abundance: NA
d_gene: NA
v_gene: TRBV7-2
CDR3nt: TGTGCCAGCAGCTACGACCCAGATACGCAGTATTTT
CDR3aa: CASSYDPDTQYF

len: 14
j_gene: TRBJ1-1
abundance: NA
d_gene: NA
v_gene: TRBV28
CDR3nt: TGTGCCAGCAGTTTAATCCCGGTGAACACTGAAGCTTTCTTT
CDR3aa: CASSLIPVNTEAFF